Sequencing of this T cell receptor beta chain was carried out in a study of shared clonotypes between healthy human individuals. Trimming took 1 base from V and 6 from J, leaving 7 bases between them. Germline lookup yields CDR1 MNHNS and CDR2 SASEGT. The CDR3 totals 13 residues. The assay was carried out at the deep level. Using immunoSEQ multiplex PCR, the repertoire was profiled, and TCRdb retains in-frame clones only, with some absent. The data contain about 450,000 clones, roughly 78% of them singletons. About this clone: Its antigen is not known.

Study-wide points: Tissues were not sampled, only blood, and their repertoires likely differ.

The chain links TRBV6-1 to TRBJ2-1; D unresolved. The sequence came from a woman between 40 and 50 years old in good health. Some clones in this sample may be carry-over from other donors' samples. Sequenced material: PBMCs. CDR3 DNA: TGTGCCAGCAGTGAAGACAGCTTCAATGAGCAGTTCTTC. Translating it yields CASSEDSFNEQFF.